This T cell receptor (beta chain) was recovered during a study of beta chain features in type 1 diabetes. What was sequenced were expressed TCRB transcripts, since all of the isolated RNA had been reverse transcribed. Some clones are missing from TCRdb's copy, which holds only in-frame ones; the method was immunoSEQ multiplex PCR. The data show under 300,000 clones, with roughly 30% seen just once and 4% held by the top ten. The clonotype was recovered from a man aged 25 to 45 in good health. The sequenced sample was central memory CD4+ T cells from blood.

The CDR3, as DNA: TGCAGCGTTGATTTATGGACTACGTACAATGAGCAGTTCTTC. Translating it yields CSVDLWTTYNEQFF. This chain uses TRBV29-1 with TRBJ2-1; TRBD2 might be the D (6 bases). Germline loops: CDR1 SQVTM, CDR2 ANQGSEA. Trimming removed 3 bases from V and 4 bases from J, with 13 bases in between. The CDR3 sequence is 14 residues long.